This T cell receptor beta chain was sequenced in a study of radiation and T cells in renal cell carcinoma. Looking at the study overall: Nephrectomy followed 15 Gy stereotactic body radiation by 4 weeks.

This clone was observed once. Clones were read by immunoSEQ multiplex PCR, and TCRdb kept only the in-frame ones, dropping some. Seen here are 70,000 to 80,000 clones, 80% to 90% observed once, and the top ten hold about 22%. J was trimmed by 4 bases and V by 4 bases; bases with no gene match: 5. CDR1 is MNHNS, CDR2 SASEGT, per germline. This CDR3 region has 16 residues. As to time point: blood 2 weeks post-SBRT. The treatment was: 15 Gy SBRT to primary tumor, nephrectomy 4 weeks later. Serial blood draws occurred at baseline and 2 and 4 weeks post-SBRT. The sample here was blood, taken from a patient whose treatment included radiotherapy and nephrectomy. This clonotype originated in a woman aged 50 to 65 with renal cell carcinoma. This chain joins TRBV6-1 and TRBJ1-5; 12 nucleotides align to TRBD1. CDR3 protein: CASSAGTGGFNQPQHF. The CDR3 nucleotides are TGTGCCAGCAGTGCTGGGACAGGGGGCTTTAATCAGCCCCAGCATTTT.